This T cell receptor (beta chain) was documented in a study of molecular identifiers for immune sequencing clone quantification. CDR1 is DFQATT and CDR2 is SNEGSKA in the germline V gene (reference sequence). CDR3 length: 17 amino acids. Trimming at V came to 1 base and at J to 0 bases, leaving 9 bases not matched to a gene. Study findings and constraints: Clones above 20 RNA copies held over 99% of effector molecules, under 1% in naive cells.

This clonotype appeared many times. As yet, its antigen is unknown. TCRdb re-analysed the PCR reads in MiXCR, keeping a single row per CDR3 protein. The table includes 100,000 or so distinct CDR3 sequences, roughly 38% detected once. The receptor comes from a human donor in good health. Some libraries in this study had Jurkat cell RNA spiked in. The sample consisted of naive CD8+ T cells from blood, with Jurkat cell RNA spiked in. The sample's subset: FACS-sorted CD8+CD4-CCR7+CD45RA+ naive T cells. The J gene is TRBJ2-7, the V gene TRBV20-1; 10 bases line up with TRBD2. The DNA of the CDR3 is TGCAGTGCTAGAGGGGGGCCACTAGCGGGGCTCTCCTACGAGCAGTACTTC. Translating it yields CSARGGPLAGLSYEQYF.